One and the same sample provided the 11 T cell receptor beta chains below, sequenced in a study of T cell responses to AZD1222 COVID-19 vaccine. Clones were read by immunoSEQ multiplex PCR, and TCRdb kept only the in-frame ones, dropping some. The sample has approximately 140,000 clones; around 90% are singletons. The sequencing here drew on peripheral blood, taken 28 days after the second AZD1222 dose. The receptor source for this set is an adult who received the AZD1222 COVID-19 vaccine.

DNA of the CDR3: TGTGCCAGCAGCCAAGATAGGAAGGGGCACACCTTC. Residues: CASSQDRKGHTF. This chain joins TRBV14 and TRBJ1-2; D may be TRBD1 (5 bases). This CDR3 has 12 amino acids. Trimming took off 0 bases at V and 12 bases at J, with 11 bases between the two ends. CDR1 SGHDN and CDR2 FVKESK come from the germline V gene.

The chain recombines TRBV30 with TRBJ1-1; tentative D call: TRBD1 (6 bases). The V gene's germline CDR1 is GTSNPN and CDR2 SVGIG (reference sequence). The CDR3 is 13 residues long. V was trimmed by 4 bases and J by 2 bases, leaving 11 bases between them. This chain's CDR3 is CAWTDRVNTEAFF. The CDR3 DNA follows: TGTGCCTGGACGGACAGAGTTAACACTGAAGCTTTCTTT.

The chain links TRBV18 to TRBJ1-5; D might be TRBD1 (6 bases). Germline V gene lookup returns CDR1 KGHSH and CDR2 LQKENI. There are 16 residues in the CDR3. Trimming took off 2 bases at V and 1 base at J, with 12 bases between the two ends. The CDR3: CASSPGTGMSNQPQHF. The CDR3 region has the DNA TGTGCCAGCTCACCAGGAACAGGGATGAGCAATCAGCCCCAGCATTTT.

This clone has only one observation. The chain couples TRBV11-3 to TRBJ2-4; 11 nucleotides match TRBD2. CDR1 SGHNT and CDR2 YENEEA come from the germline V gene. The CDR3 consists of 15 residues. V shed 1 base and J 8 bases; nucleotides not matched to a gene: 4. The CDR3 reads CASSLVTSGGDIQYF. CDR3 DNA sequence: TGTGCCAGCAGCTTAGTAACTAGCGGGGGTGACATTCAGTACTTC.

J is TRBJ1-4 and V is TRBV28, with D uncertain. This CDR3 is 15 amino acids long. Looked up from germline, CDR1 is MDHEN and CDR2 is SYDVKM. V was trimmed by 5 bases and J by 8 bases, leaving 18 bases between them. CDR3 sequence (DNA): TGTGCCAGCAGTCCCCCAACGGACGGGAAAGAAAAACTGTTTTTT. It codes for CASSPPTDGKEKLFF.

CDR3 amino acids: CASSVDGGGAPNEQFF. Here the CDR3 DNA reads TGTGCCAGCAGCGTAGATGGCGGGGGTGCCCCCAATGAGCAGTTCTTC. The genes are TRBV9 and TRBJ2-1; TRBD2 aligns across 7 bases. CDR3 length: 16 residues. V gave up 0 bases and J gave up 6 bases; unmatched junction bases: 9. Per the germline V gene, CDR1 is SGDLS and CDR2 is YYNGEE.

V gene TRBV30 combines with J gene TRBJ2-2; TRBD1 is a possible D gene (5 bases). The V and J ends lost 0 bases and 9 bases respectively, with 11 bases between them. This CDR3 region has 13 residues. Germline CDR1 GTSNPN, CDR2 SVGIG (reference sequence). The DNA for the CDR3 is TGTGCCTGGAGTGTCGCAGGGCGGAGGGAGCTGTTTTTT. Its translation: CAWSVAGRRELFF.

The V call is TRBV19, the J call TRBJ2-7, with TRBD2 matching over 7 bases. The CDR3 contains 15 residues. In germline, CDR1 is LNHDA, CDR2 SQIVND (reference sequence). Trimming cost V 1 base and J 4 bases; bases outside gene matches: 7. The CDR3 spells CASSIAGSGTYEQYF. The CDR3 DNA reads TGTGCCAGTAGTATAGCGGGAAGCGGGACGTACGAGCAGTACTTC.

The V call is TRBV10-2, the J call TRBJ2-1, with unresolved D. Between the trimmed V and J ends, which lost 5 bases and 6 bases, there was a span of 5 bases. This CDR3 has 11 amino acids. Germline loops: CDR1 WSHSY, CDR2 SAAADI. CDR3 DNA: TGCGCCAGCAGTCCAATCAATGAGCAGTTCTTC. Translation gives CASSPINEQFF.

The table lists this clone with a count of one. CDR3 bases: TGTGCCAGCAGCTTATACGCTAATGAGCAGTTCTTC. Amino acids: CASSLYANEQFF. The V and J genes are TRBV7-3 and TRBJ2-1, with D unresolved. The germline gives CDR1 SGHTA, CDR2 FQGTGA. The V gene lost 2 bases and the J gene lost 7 bases, with 6 bases spanning the gap. The CDR3 extends over 12 amino acids.

The chain carries TRBV2 and TRBJ2-2, with a tentative D call TRBD1 (6 bases). The V end lost 4 bases, the J end lost 1 base, and 7 bases lay between the germline ends. Per germline, CDR1 SNHLY and CDR2 FYNNEI. The CDR3 length is 14 residues. CDR3 coding DNA: TGTGCCAGCAGTGCGGGACAGAACACCGGGGAGCTGTTTTTT. Encoded protein: CASSAGQNTGELFF.